This paragraph covers one TCR beta chain sequence. Its antigen is not known. Regarding time point: week 23, last vaccination. The study gave 300 ug of mutant IDH1 20-mer peptide per vaccine dose, with topical imiquimod. Sequencing used immunoSEQ multiplex PCR; TCRdb keeps in-frame clones, though not all of them. The table includes about 29,000 clones, around 80% detected once. Germline CDR1 LNHDA, CDR2 SQIVND (reference sequence). With 4 bases removed from V and 3 bases from J, the gap between germline ends came to 13 bases. The CDR3 is 15 residues long. This sample is drawn from a study of a mutant IDH1 vaccine in newly diagnosed glioma. Study context: Commencement of vaccination occurred 4-6 weeks following radiotherapy alone, or concurrently with temozolomide cycles. Previous care, which was radiotherapy, temozolomide, or both, most often involved both. Study results and limitations: Vaccination induced immune responses in around 93% of patients.

The chain uses TRBV19 and TRBJ1-5; D perhaps matches TRBD1 (6 bases). The sequencing here drew on PBMCs, taken from a glioma patient whose treatment included an IDH1 peptide vaccine. The clonotype comes from a woman aged 18-29 years with glioma. The CDR3 here is CASSTGQSFNQPQHF. The CDR3 DNA follows: TGTGCCAGTAGTACCGGACAGAGCTTCAATCAGCCCCAGCATTTT.